These 11 T cell receptor beta chains were all obtained from the same sample, sequenced in a study of T cells after yellow fever vaccination. TCRdb analysed the 5' RACE reads with MiXCR anew, one entry per CDR3 protein. The sample lists around 310,000 distinct CDR3 sequences; 8.5% to 10% were seen once. This specimen consisted of PBMCs, obtained on the day of the first yellow fever vaccination. These receptors all stem from a man aged 18 to 29 who received the YFV17D yellow fever vaccine.

This chain links TRBV9 with TRBJ1-1; 12 bases match TRBD1. CDR3 size: 17 residues. Germline V lookup: CDR1 SGDLS, CDR2 YYNGEE. Trimming at V came to 3 bases and at J to 1 base, leaving 7 bases not matched to a gene. The CDR3 region has the DNA TGTGCCAGCAGCGGGGTGGGGACAGGGGGCCGGAACACTGAAGCTTTCTTT. Translation gives CASSGVGTGGRNTEAFF.

There are many counts of this clonotype. V is TRBV7-2 and J is TRBJ1-5; 9 bases fit TRBD1. Germline lookup yields CDR1 SGHTA and CDR2 FQGNSA. The V gene end was trimmed by 1 base and the J gene end by 7 bases; junction bases not matched to a gene: 2. The CDR3 covers 14 residues. CDR3 amino acids: CASSLGQGEQPQHF. In DNA form, the CDR3 reads TGTGCCAGCAGCTTAGGACAGGGGGAACAGCCCCAGCATTTT. Variable domain in full (rest from reference TRBV7-2 and TRBJ1-5): GAGVSQSPSNKVTEKGKDVELRCDPISGHTALYWYRQSLGQGLEFLIYFQGNSAPDKSGLPSDRFSAERTGGSVSTLTIQRTQQEDSAVYLCASSLGQGEQPQHFGDGTRLSIL.

In this sample, this clonotype turned up a few times. The chain links TRBV7-3 to TRBJ2-3; TRBD2 aligns across 7 bases. Looked up from germline, CDR1 is SGHTA and CDR2 is FQGTGA. The CDR3 loop spans 19 amino acids. With V trimmed by 1 base and J by 2 bases, 15 bases remained unmatched. The CDR3 loop reads CASSLNGPGSGAATDTQYF. CDR3 bases: TGTGCCAGCAGCTTAAACGGTCCAGGGAGCGGGGCCGCCACAGATACGCAGTATTTT.

This rearrangement joins TRBV6-5 to TRBJ2-3; D uncertain. Germline loops: CDR1 MNHEY, CDR2 SVGAGI. CDR3 length equals 13 residues. Trimming removed 4 bases at V and 6 bases at J, with 11 bases between. CDR3 nucleotide sequence: TGTGCCAGCAGTTTAAGACAAGGGGATACGCAGTATTTT. Protein sequence: CASSLRQGDTQYF.

This clonotype was observed a handful of times. The DNA of the CDR3 is TGTGCCAGCAGCCCCACAGGGGGGACGATCCCCGATGAAAAACTGTTTTTT. Translated: CASSPTGGTIPDEKLFF. The gene calls are TRBV3-1 and TRBJ1-4; 8 bases fit TRBD1. Germline CDR1 is LGHDT and CDR2 is YNNKEL (reference sequence). Trimming removed 4 bases from V and 6 bases from J; junction bases left unmatched: 13. The CDR3 contains 17 residues.

This clonotype appeared a few times. V usage is TRBV5-5 and J usage is TRBJ2-3; D is perhaps TRBD1 or TRBD2 (6 bases each). From germline, CDR1 is SGHKS and CDR2 YYEKEE (reference sequence). CDR3 length equals 16 residues. The V and J ends lost 5 bases and 3 bases respectively, with 19 bases between them. The CDR3 nucleotides are TGTGCCAGCAGTCGCCGGGGGCAGGGGAAAACAGATACGCAGTATTTT. Encoded protein: CASSRRGQGKTDTQYF.

In its sample, this clonotype was seen a few times. The V gene is TRBV27, the J gene TRBJ1-1; D perhaps matches TRBD1 (5 bases). V gave up 3 bases and J gave up 3 bases, with 11 bases separating them. CDR1 is MNHEY and CDR2 is SMNVEV in the germline V gene (reference sequence). CDR3 size: 14 residues. CDR3 sequence reads: CASSFGGLDTEAFF. In DNA, the CDR3 is TGTGCCAGCAGTTTTGGGGGTTTGGACACTGAAGCTTTCTTT.

A few counts support this clonotype. V is TRBV4-2 and J is TRBJ2-2; the D is unclear. The CDR3 runs to 17 residues. In germline, CDR1 is LGHNA, CDR2 YNFKEQ. V lost 0 bases, J lost 0 bases, and 11 bases lay in between. The CDR3 nucleotides read TGTGCCAGCAGCCAAGATCCATTCCGTCCGAACACCGGGGAGCTGTTTTTT. The encoded protein is CASSQDPFRPNTGELFF.

This clonotype has a count of ten or more. The chain uses TRBV3-1 and TRBJ2-4; D remains ambiguous. This CDR3 has 16 amino acids. V gave up 4 bases and J gave up 0 bases, with 13 bases separating them. In germline, CDR1 is LGHDT, CDR2 YNNKEL (reference sequence). CDR3 region: CASSRIGSAAKNIQYF. The CDR3 DNA is TGTGCCAGCAGCCGTATAGGATCAGCAGCCAAAAACATTCAGTACTTC.

V usage is TRBV7-2 and J usage is TRBJ2-1, with D unclear. V was pared by 1 base and J by 10 bases, with 8 bases between. The CDR3 runs to 12 residues. Germline V lookup: CDR1 SGHTA, CDR2 FQGNSA. The CDR3 protein is CASSLDVWEQFF. Here the CDR3 DNA reads TGTGCCAGCAGCTTAGATGTGTGGGAGCAGTTCTTC.

The table lists this clonotype with a few counts. The CDR3 nucleotides are TGTGCCAGCAGCTTAAAGGCCGGGGTGAGTCAGCCCCAGCATTTT. It translates to CASSLKAGVSQPQHF. The J gene is TRBJ1-5, the V gene TRBV7-2; D is undetermined. The V gene lost 2 bases and the J gene lost 6 bases, with 14 bases spanning the gap. Germline loops: CDR1 SGHTA, CDR2 FQGNSA. CDR3 length: 15 amino acids.